These 27 T cell receptor beta chains were sequenced from one sample in a study of identical twins. A single record per CDR3 protein comes from TCRdb applying MiXCR to the 5' RACE reads. The table lists roughly 720,000 distinct CDR3 sequences, approximately 18% of them singletons. The data were also submitted as part of a second study, on T cells expressing NK-cell markers.

Sequencing was performed on PBMCs. The receptors originated from a woman in her late teens or twenties in good health.

A few counts support this clonotype. The rearrangement links TRBV12-3 or TRBV12-4 to TRBJ1-3, with TRBD1 as a possible D gene (5 bases). V was clipped by 6 bases and J by 0 bases, with 12 bases between them. CDR3 size: 15 residues. Here the CDR3 reads CASSRDGNSGNTIYF. CDR3 sequence (DNA): TGTGCCAGCAGCCGGGACGGAAACTCTGGAAACACCATATATTTT.

A few counts support this clonotype. The rearrangement joins TRBV4-3 to TRBJ2-7; tentatively, D is TRBD2 (5 bases). The CDR3 is 12 amino acids. V gave up 4 bases and J gave up 7 bases, with 11 bases separating them. CDR1 and CDR2 from the germline V gene are LGHNA and YSLEER. The CDR3 DNA follows: TGCGCCAGCAGCCCTCGTCCGGGGGAGCAGTACTTC. It translates to CASSPRPGEQYF.

In this sample, this clonotype turned up a few times. The DNA of the CDR3 is TGTGCCAGCAGTTTTCTAGGGGATTCAGAGACCCAGTACTTC. Its translation: CASSFLGDSETQYF. The J gene is TRBJ2-5, the V gene TRBV12-3 or TRBV12-4, with D perhaps TRBD1 (5 bases). Trimming pared 3 bases from V and 4 bases from J, leaving 12 bases between. The CDR3 has 14 amino acids.

The J gene is TRBJ1-1, the V gene TRBV6-1, with D possibly TRBD1 on 5 matching bases. This CDR3 region has 15 residues. Germline loops: CDR1 MNHNS, CDR2 SASEGT. V lost 8 bases, J lost 3 bases, and 19 bases lay in between. The CDR3 bases are TGTGCCAGCCGGGGGGGGACGGTGGGCTACACTGAAGCTTTCTTT. This sequence encodes CASRGGTVGYTEAFF.

This chain uses TRBV18 with TRBJ2-5; D possibly matches TRBD1 or TRBD2 (5 bases each). The germline gives CDR1 KGHSH, CDR2 LQKENI. The V and J ends lost 6 bases and 0 bases respectively, with 11 bases between them. This CDR3 has 14 amino acids. CDR3 sequence reads: CASSSGTNQETQYF. The CDR3 DNA sequence: TGTGCCAGCTCGTCCGGGACCAACCAAGAGACCCAGTACTTC.

This clonotype was seen only a few times. The chain carries TRBV6-5 and TRBJ2-3; the match to TRBD2 covers 8 bases. The CDR3 extends over 16 amino acids. From germline, CDR1 is MNHEY and CDR2 SVGAGI. Trimming took 2 bases from V and 1 from J; bases not matched to a gene: 5. Here the CDR3 reads CASSYGAGDRTDTQYF. The CDR3 bases are TGTGCCAGCAGTTACGGAGCGGGAGATCGCACAGATACGCAGTATTTT.

This sequence joins TRBV6-5 and TRBJ1-2; unclear D gene. Per the germline V gene, CDR1 is MNHEY and CDR2 is SVGAGI. The CDR3 is 14 amino acids. The V gene lost 2 bases and the J gene lost 4 bases, with 11 bases spanning the gap. CDR3 nucleotides: TGTGCCAGCAGTTACGGGCTCTCCTCCTATGGCTACACCTTC. Its translation is CASSYGLSSYGYTF.

This clonotype was detected ten times or more. The J gene is TRBJ1-5, the V gene TRBV12-3 or TRBV12-4; D call uncertain. The CDR3 has 13 residues. Trimming removed 2 bases at V and 4 bases at J, with 6 bases between. In DNA, the CDR3 is TGTGCCAGCAGTTTAACAGATAATCAGCCCCAGCATTTT. Protein product: CASSLTDNQPQHF.

The rearrangement uses TRBV18 and TRBJ1-2; TRBD1 is a possible D gene (5 bases). Germline V gene sequence: CDR1 KGHSH, CDR2 LQKENI. CDR3 size: 13 residues. The V end was cut by 1 base, the J end by 8 bases, with 11 bases between. Written as DNA, the CDR3 is TGTGCCAGCTCACCACGGGGGGGAGGCGGCTACACCTTC. It codes for CASSPRGGGGYTF.

CDR3 coding DNA: TGCGCCAGCAGCTACGACCCGGACAGGGAGTCGCATAGCGAGCAGTACTTC. Its protein is CASSYDPDRESHSEQYF. The chain joins TRBV5-1 to TRBJ2-7, with 8 bases fitting TRBD1. Per the germline V gene, CDR1 is SGHRS and CDR2 is YFSETQ. The CDR3 is 17 residues long. V gave up 3 bases and J gave up 6 bases; unmatched junction bases: 17.

The chain recombines TRBV5-5 with TRBJ2-2, with a possible D match to TRBD1 (6 bases). The CDR3 extends over 14 amino acids. The V end lost 6 bases, the J end lost 7 bases, and 16 bases lay between the germline ends. Germline CDR1 reads SGHKS; CDR2 reads YYEKEE (reference sequence). CDR3 loop: CASTPVPGHGELFF. CDR3 nucleotides: TGTGCCAGCACCCCCGTTCCGGGACACGGGGAGCTGTTTTTT.

Only a few counts were recorded for this clonotype. The rearrangement joins TRBV25-1 to TRBJ2-7; D gene uncertain. V was cut by 3 bases and J by 0 bases, with 12 bases left in between. CDR1 and CDR2 from the germline V gene are MGHDK and SYGVNS. The CDR3 spans 15 residues. CDR3 nucleotide sequence: TGTGCCAGCAGTGACCAGGACCGCGACTCCTACGAGCAGTACTTC. Its translation is CASSDQDRDSYEQYF.

The chain's CDR3 is CASSKRGSAGELFF. The CDR3 DNA reads TGTGCCAGCAGCAAGCGGGGGTCGGCCGGGGAGCTGTTTTTT. The J gene is TRBJ2-2, the V gene TRBV3-1; 8 bases agree with TRBD2. CDR1 is LGHDT and CDR2 is YNNKEL in the germline V gene (reference sequence). J was trimmed by 6 bases and V by 5 bases; bases with no gene match: 5. CDR3 length: 14 amino acids. The full variable domain, its missing parts supplied by reference TRBV3-1 and TRBJ2-2, is DTAVSQTPKYLVTQMGNDKSIKCEQNLGHDTMYWYKQDSKKFLKIMFSYNNKELIINETVPNRFSPKSPDKAHLNLHINSLELGDSAVYFCASSKRGSAGELFFGEGSRLTVL.

V and J are TRBV18 and TRBJ2-1, with D tentatively TRBD2 (6 bases). The CDR3 is 18 residues long. The germline CDR1 and CDR2 sequences are KGHSH and LQKENI. Trimming cost V 3 bases and J 0 bases, with 18 bases left between them. The CDR3 region is CASSPQTGSKISYNEQFF. CDR3 nucleotides: TGTGCCAGCTCACCTCAAACCGGGAGCAAAATCTCCTACAATGAGCAGTTCTTC.

This clonotype was counted many times. The chain joins TRBV6-2 or TRBV6-3 to TRBJ2-1; D is possibly TRBD2 (5 bases). V lost 8 bases to trimming and J lost 10 bases, with 15 bases between them. Germline V gives CDR1 MNHEY, CDR2 SVGEGT. The CDR3 length is 12 residues. This chain's CDR3 is CASCERRGEQFF. In DNA, the CDR3 is TGTGCCAGCTGCGAGCGACGGGGAGAGCAGTTCTTC.

The V gene is TRBV7-9, the J gene TRBJ2-2; weak D call: TRBD1 (6 bases). Germline loops: CDR1 SEHNR, CDR2 FQNEAQ (reference sequence). The V end lost 2 bases, the J end lost 0 bases, and 10 bases lay between the germline ends. This CDR3 has 16 amino acids. The CDR3 region is CASSLNRVTNTGELFF. DNA for the CDR3: TGTGCCAGCAGCTTAAACAGGGTGACGAACACCGGGGAGCTGTTTTTT.

This clonotype was seen ten or more times. The chain links TRBV27 to TRBJ1-1; D uncertain. The V end lost 5 bases, the J end lost 1 base, and 11 bases lay between the germline ends. This CDR3 is built from 14 residues. From germline, CDR1 is MNHEY and CDR2 SMNVEV (reference sequence). The DNA of the CDR3 is TGTGCCAGCAGTGCGACCGGGCCGAACACTGAAGCTTTCTTT. Protein: CASSATGPNTEAFF.

This clonotype showed up just a few times. The chain's CDR3 is CASSQLQGSTEAFF. Here the CDR3 DNA reads TGTGCCAGCAGCCAACTACAGGGTAGCACTGAAGCTTTCTTT. The V gene is TRBV3-1, the J gene TRBJ1-1; D is perhaps TRBD1 (6 bases). CDR1 is LGHDT and CDR2 is YNNKEL in the germline V gene (reference sequence). CDR3 length: 14 residues. Trimming left V 2 bases short and J 4 bases short, with 11 bases between.

This clonotype was counted a few times. The V and J genes are TRBV7-9 and TRBJ2-2; tentative D call: TRBD1 (6 bases). Deletions cut 1 base from V and 10 bases from J, with 7 bases between. Germline lookup yields CDR1 SEHNR and CDR2 FQNEAQ (reference sequence). The CDR3 spans 12 residues. The CDR3 region is CASSLEGEELFF. The CDR3 region has the DNA TGTGCCAGCAGCTTAGAGGGGGAGGAGCTGTTTTTT. Variable domain in full (rest from reference TRBV7-9 and TRBJ2-2): DTGVSQNPRHKITKRGQNVTFRCDPISEHNRLYWYRQTLGQGPEFLTYFQNEAQLEKSRLLSDRFSAERPKGSFSTLEIQRTEQGDSAMYLCASSLEGEELFFGEGSRLTVL.

The chain employs TRBV15 and TRBJ2-7; possibly TRBD2 for D (6 bases). The CDR3 covers 16 residues. Between the trimmed V and J ends, which lost 4 bases and 1 base, there was a span of 17 bases. Germline CDR1 is LNHNV and CDR2 is YYDKDF (reference sequence). The CDR3 DNA sequence: TGTGCCACCAGCAACATTCGCGGGGTGGGGTCCTACGAGCAGTACTTC. Translation gives CATSNIRGVGSYEQYF.

This clonotype was found many times. This chain joins TRBV18 and TRBJ2-7, with D perhaps being TRBD1 or TRBD2 (5 bases each). This CDR3 has 14 amino acids. In germline, CDR1 is KGHSH, CDR2 LQKENI. V was cut by 5 bases and J by 3 bases, with 14 bases left in between. For the CDR3, the DNA is TGTGCCAGCTCAGAGACTGGGACGGTCTACGAGCAGTACTTC. It yields the protein CASSETGTVYEQYF.

The rearrangement uses TRBV7-9 and TRBJ1-1; possibly TRBD1 for D (6 bases). V gave up 7 bases and J gave up 2 bases, with 20 bases separating them. The CDR3 has 16 residues. Per the germline V gene, CDR1 is SEHNR and CDR2 is FQNEAQ (reference sequence). The CDR3 DNA sequence: TGTGCCAGCACCTCCTCCAAACAGGGCCACAACACTGAAGCTTTCTTT. Its translation: CASTSSKQGHNTEAFF.

This clonotype was found many times. The CDR3 spells CASSLYHAQATEAFF. The DNA for the CDR3 is TGTGCCAGCAGCTTGTATCACGCGCAGGCGACTGAAGCTTTCTTT. The J gene is TRBJ1-1, the V gene TRBV5-6; D remains unclear. Germline V lookup: CDR1 SGHDT, CDR2 YYEEEE. Trimming removed 1 base from V and 5 bases from J, with 15 bases in between. The CDR3 spans 15 residues.

In its sample, this clonotype was seen a few times. This chain uses TRBV6-5 with TRBJ1-2, with 7 nucleotides matching TRBD1. CDR3 size: 13 residues. V lost 4 bases to trimming and J lost 8 bases; unmatched junction nucleotides: 7. Germline values: CDR1 MNHEY, CDR2 SVGAGI. CDR3 DNA: TGTGCCAGCAGTTCTACAGGGGAGAGGGGCTACACCTTC. Its protein is CASSSTGERGYTF.

V usage is TRBV6-2 or TRBV6-3 and J usage is TRBJ1-3, with TRBD1 as a possible D gene (5 bases). Germline CDR1 is MNHEY and CDR2 is SVGEGT. Trimming cost V 4 bases and J 0 bases, with 10 bases left between them. This CDR3 is built from 15 residues. The CDR3 is CASSWTPSSGNTIYF. In DNA form, the CDR3 reads TGTGCCAGCAGTTGGACACCGAGCTCTGGAAACACCATATATTTT.

This chain connects TRBV7-2 to TRBJ2-3; possible D gene TRBD2, 6 bases. The germline CDR1 and CDR2 sequences are SGHTA and FQGNSA. V lost 7 bases, J lost 0 bases, and 11 bases lay in between. The CDR3 consists of 14 residues. CDR3 residues: CASKEGRSTDTQYF. The DNA for the CDR3 is TGTGCCAGCAAGGAGGGCCGGAGCACAGATACGCAGTATTTT.

CDR3 sequence reads: CASNAGGRETQYF. CDR3 coding DNA: TGTGCCAGTAATGCAGGGGGCCGGGAGACCCAGTACTTC. The chain carries TRBV19 and TRBJ2-5; 8 positions match TRBD1. In germline, CDR1 is LNHDA, CDR2 SQIVND (reference sequence). The CDR3 covers 13 residues. V trimming: 7 bases; J trimming: 5 bases; junction bases outside the gene matches: 6. Drawing the rest from reference TRBV19 and TRBJ2-5, the complete variable domain is DGGITQSPKYLFRKEGQNVTLSCEQNLNHDAMYWYRQDPGQGLRLIYYSQIVNDFQKGDIAEGYSVSREKKESFPLTVTSAQKNPTAFYLCASNAGGRETQYFGPGTRLLVL.